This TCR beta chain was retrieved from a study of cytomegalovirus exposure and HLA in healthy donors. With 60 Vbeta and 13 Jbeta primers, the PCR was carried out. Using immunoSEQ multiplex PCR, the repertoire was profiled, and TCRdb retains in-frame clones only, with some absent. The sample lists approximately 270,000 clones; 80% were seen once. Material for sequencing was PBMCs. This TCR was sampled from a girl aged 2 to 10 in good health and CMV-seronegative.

CDR3 sequence reads: CASKNRGPGQPQHF. CDR3 DNA sequence: TGTGCCAGCAAGAACAGGGGCCCGGGTCAGCCCCAGCATTTT. The rearrangement links TRBV7-8 to TRBJ1-5; TRBD1 matches at 7 bases. CDR1 is SGHVS and CDR2 is FQNEAQ in the germline V gene. The trim removed 7 bases at V and 6 bases at J, leaving 9 bases unmatched. The CDR3 is made up of 14 amino acids.